What follows are 23 T cell receptor beta chains derived from one specimen sequenced in a study of blood T cell repertoires in COVID-19. Profiled with immunoSEQ multiplex PCR; TCRdb holds only in-frame clones, not every one. The sample lists approximately 99,000 clones, approximately 79% seen once, with 15% to 20% in the top ten. The material sequenced was peripheral blood. The origin of the receptors is an elderly woman with active or convalescent COVID-19.

The V gene is TRBV2, the J gene TRBJ2-3; unclear D gene. CDR3 length: 14 amino acids. Germline values: CDR1 SNHLY, CDR2 FYNNEI. The V gene lost 7 bases and the J gene lost 5 bases, with 16 bases spanning the gap. Here the CDR3 reads CASTQRMRGDTQYF. In nucleotides, the CDR3 is TGTGCCAGCACACAACGGATGCGCGGAGATACGCAGTATTTT.

The gene calls are TRBV28 and TRBJ1-6; 8 bases are a match to TRBD1. Losses at the gene ends were 6 bases for V and 5 bases for J; bases not matched to a gene: 12. The CDR3 has 17 residues. Per germline, CDR1 MDHEN and CDR2 SYDVKM. This CDR3 reads CASRGTDRGFDNSPLHF. DNA of the CDR3: TGTGCCAGCAGAGGGACCGACAGGGGCTTCGATAATTCACCCCTCCACTTT.

This clone was picked up a small number of times. The rearrangement joins TRBV18 to TRBJ2-4; 9 nucleotides match TRBD2. This CDR3 region has 18 residues. V dropped 5 bases and J dropped 1; count of bases not matched to a gene: 12. Per the germline V gene, CDR1 is KGHSH and CDR2 is LQKENI. CDR3 sequence reads: CASSTSVAGVGAKNIQYF. In DNA form, the CDR3 reads TGTGCCAGCTCAACCTCTGTAGCGGGAGTGGGGGCCAAAAACATTCAGTACTTC.

The V gene is TRBV19, the J gene TRBJ1-3; 8 positions match TRBD1. J gave up 0 bases and V 2 bases, and 9 bases lay outside the gene matches. CDR3 length: 18 amino acids. Germline lookup yields CDR1 LNHDA and CDR2 SQIVND (reference sequence). CDR3 amino acids: CASSIRGTGASSGNTIYF. The CDR3 coding sequence is TGTGCCAGTAGTATAAGGGGGACAGGCGCTAGCTCTGGAAACACCATATATTTT.

Concerning this clone: At one of its ends the junction is not consistent with the germline gene, which may arise from a read error. This chain joins TRBV5-1 and TRBJ1-2, with D unresolved. Germline lookup yields CDR1 SGHRS and CDR2 YFSETQ. The CDR3 length is 13 residues. CDR3 in DNA: TGTGCCAGCAGCTTCGCCGACTCCTATGGCTACACCTTC. Translation gives CASSFADSYGYTF.

This clone occurred a few times. The gene calls are TRBV4-2 and TRBJ2-7, with 7 bases lining up with TRBD2. Germline CDR1 is LGHNA and CDR2 is YNFKEQ. The CDR3 contains 15 residues. V shed 1 base and J 5 bases; nucleotides not matched to a gene: 8. Here the CDR3 reads CASSQGRERSNEQYF. The CDR3 DNA is TGTGCCAGCAGCCAAGGGCGGGAGAGAAGCAACGAGCAGTACTTC.

This clone was observed a handful of times. The V and J genes are TRBV6-5 and TRBJ2-1, with D possibly being TRBD2 (6 bases). CDR3 size: 12 residues. CDR1 is MNHEY and CDR2 is SVGAGI in the germline V gene. Trimming shortened V by 6 bases and J by 7 bases, and 10 bases separated the two germline ends. This CDR3 reads CASRTGLNEQFF. CDR3 nucleotides: TGTGCCAGCAGGACGGGACTTAATGAGCAGTTCTTC.

The chain couples TRBV11-2 to TRBJ2-7; D unclear. Germline loops: CDR1 SGHAT, CDR2 FQNNGV. The CDR3 contains 15 residues. V was pared by 1 base and J by 2 bases, with 12 bases between. The CDR3 DNA is TGTGCCAGCAGCTTAGCAAGCGTGGATACCTACGAGCAGTACTTC. This sequence encodes CASSLASVDTYEQYF.

The chain has TRBV6-5 and TRBJ1-5; 8 nucleotides match TRBD1. Germline CDR1 is MNHEY and CDR2 is SVGAGI. With V trimmed by 2 bases and J by 9 bases, 9 bases remained unmatched. The CDR3 runs 15 residues. In DNA, the CDR3 is TGTGCCAGCAGTTACAACCCCGTGGACAGGGTGCCCCAGCATTTT. This encodes CASSYNPVDRVPQHF.

CDR3 bases: TGTGCCAGCAGTCCGGGACTAGCGGGAGGGCCCGACAATGAGCAGTTCTTC. This encodes CASSPGLAGGPDNEQFF. The chain couples TRBV27 to TRBJ2-1, with 16 bases matching TRBD2. CDR3 length: 17 residues. Germline CDR1 is MNHEY and CDR2 is SMNVEV (reference sequence). The J segment lost 5 bases and the V segment lost 5 bases, leaving 6 bases of the junction unmatched.

This clone appeared a single time. The chain has TRBV20-1 and TRBJ2-5; the match to TRBD1 covers 9 bases. This CDR3 has 14 residues. The V gene end was trimmed by 3 bases and the J gene end by 4 bases; junction bases not matched to a gene: 6. The germline V gene encodes CDR1 DFQATT and CDR2 SNEGSKA (reference sequence). CDR3 region: CSASLPGQGETQYF. Here the CDR3 DNA reads TGCAGTGCTAGTCTCCCGGGACAGGGAGAGACCCAGTACTTC.

As to this clone: A read error may account for a junction end that differs from germline. V and J are TRBV5-1 and TRBJ1-2; TRBD1 might be the D (5 bases). The germline V gene has CDR1 SGHRS and CDR2 YFSETQ. The CDR3 extends over 14 amino acids. In nucleotides, the CDR3 is TGCGCCAGCAGCTTGGTCGCGGGGGACTATCGCTACATCTTC. Protein sequence: CASSLVAGDYRYIF.

The chain employs TRBV18 and TRBJ2-7; 9 bases fit TRBD1. CDR1 and CDR2 from the germline V gene are KGHSH and LQKENI. This CDR3 comprises 14 residues. Trimming at V came to 3 bases and at J to 7 bases, leaving 7 bases not matched to a gene. CDR3 nucleotides: TGTGCCAGCTCACCCGGGACAGGGCGTTGGGAGCAGTACTTC. It translates to CASSPGTGRWEQYF.

This clone was seen more than once but under ten times. This sequence joins TRBV5-4 and TRBJ2-5; possibly TRBD1 for D (6 bases). V was clipped by 4 bases and J by 5 bases, with 21 bases between them. Germline V gives CDR1 SGHNT, CDR2 YYREEE (reference sequence). The CDR3 length is 16 residues. The CDR3 sequence is CASSGRPTGFGETQYF. The CDR3 DNA sequence: TGTGCCAGCAGCGGGAGACCCACAGGGTTTGGTGAGACCCAGTACTTC.

The V call is TRBV6-5, the J call TRBJ1-6; 9 bases fit TRBD1. This CDR3 is built from 15 residues. Germline assignment: CDR1 MNHEY and CDR2 SVGAGI. Unmatched junction bases numbered 4, after V lost 10 bases and J lost 0 bases. In DNA, the CDR3 is TGTGCCACCGGGACAGGGAGCTCCTATAATTCACCCCTCCACTTT. Translating gives CATGTGSSYNSPLHF.

This CDR3 reads CASSLSPGTGGYEQYF. The DNA of the CDR3 is TGTGCCAGCAGCCTCTCTCCCGGGACAGGGGGCTACGAGCAGTACTTC. The gene calls are TRBV13 and TRBJ2-7; the match to TRBD1 covers 11 bases. The germline V gene has CDR1 PRHDT and CDR2 FYEKMQ (reference sequence). The CDR3 sequence is 16 residues long. Trimming at V came to 5 bases and at J to 3 bases, leaving 9 bases not matched to a gene. The whole variable domain, remainder taken from reference TRBV13 and TRBJ2-7, is AAGVIQSPRHLIKEKRETATLKCYPIPRHDTVYWYQQGPGQDPQFLISFYEKMQSDKGSIPDRFSAQQFSDYHSELNMSSLELGDSALYFCASSLSPGTGGYEQYFGPGTRLTVT.

The gene calls are TRBV11-2 and TRBJ1-1, with D possibly TRBD1 on 6 matching bases. V dropped 1 base and J dropped 10 bases, with 16 bases sitting between them. Germline lookup yields CDR1 SGHAT and CDR2 FQNNGV. The CDR3 is made up of 14 amino acids. The CDR3 is CASSLVGPGRGAFF. The CDR3 coding sequence is TGTGCCAGCAGCTTAGTAGGGCCAGGCAGGGGAGCTTTCTTT.

The chain is built from TRBV6-5 and TRBJ1-2; D is perhaps TRBD1 (5 bases). Germline V lookup: CDR1 MNHEY, CDR2 SVGAGI. V lost 4 bases and J lost 4, with 19 bases in between. The CDR3 runs 16 residues. The CDR3 reads CASSSRDSPGSYGYTF. The CDR3 DNA sequence: TGTGCCAGCAGTTCCCGGGACTCTCCCGGCAGCTATGGCTACACCTTC.

The chain couples TRBV29-1 to TRBJ2-1; 7 bases agree with TRBD1. CDR1 is SQVTM and CDR2 is ANQGSEA in the germline V gene. The CDR3 length is 15 residues. Trimming at V came to 3 bases and at J to 2 bases, leaving 7 bases not matched to a gene. The DNA for the CDR3 is TGCAGCGTTGATGGGGGACAGAGGGCCTACAATGAGCAGTTCTTC. Amino acid sequence: CSVDGGQRAYNEQFF.

This chain joins TRBV11-2 and TRBJ2-3; possibly TRBD2 for D (6 bases). V was pared by 5 bases and J by 2 bases, with 20 bases between. Germline CDR1 reads SGHAT; CDR2 reads FQNNGV. The length of the CDR3 is 17 residues. Written as DNA, the CDR3 is TGTGCCAGCAGCCCGCGGAGCGGAGGAGGGGCCACAGATACGCAGTATTTT. It yields the protein CASSPRSGGGATDTQYF.

This rearrangement joins TRBV7-9 to TRBJ1-3; 8 bases fit TRBD1. Per the germline V gene, CDR1 is SEHNR and CDR2 is FQNEAQ (reference sequence). J gave up 3 bases and V 3 bases, and 4 bases lay outside the gene matches. CDR3 size: 15 residues. CDR3 protein: CASSFGQGYGNTIYF. Written as DNA, the CDR3 is TGTGCCAGCAGCTTCGGACAGGGATATGGAAACACCATATATTTT.

J is TRBJ2-7 and V is TRBV14; D is possibly TRBD2 (5 bases). Germline values: CDR1 SGHDN, CDR2 FVKESK. Trimming stripped 1 base from V and 3 bases from J, with 7 bases between. The CDR3 is made up of 13 amino acids. The CDR3 loop is CASSQGGSYEQYF. The CDR3, as DNA: TGTGCCAGCAGCCAAGGAGGGAGCTACGAGCAGTACTTC.

In its sample, this clone was seen once. The rearrangement joins TRBV5-1 to TRBJ2-3; D perhaps matches TRBD1 (5 bases). The V gene lost 0 bases and the J gene lost 10 bases, with 12 bases spanning the gap. The CDR3 spans 13 residues. CDR1 is SGHRS and CDR2 is YFSETQ in the germline V gene. CDR3: CASSLDSKGAQYF. The CDR3, as DNA: TGCGCCAGCAGCTTGGATTCGAAAGGGGCGCAGTATTTT.